A single sample gave rise to the 21 T cell receptor beta chains below, sequenced in a study of CD8 T cells in ankylosing spondylitis. For these receptors, no antigen is known. Study-wide findings and caveats: What seemed typical of ankylosing spondylitis blood was a TCR beta motif built from about 8 highly homologous variants.

TCRdb re-called the 5' RACE reads with MiXCR, one entry per CDR3 protein. Here the sample spans about 210,000 distinct CDR3 sequences, around 6.6% being singletons. Source material: blood, either unsorted or a sorted T cell fraction (not recorded which). The origin of the receptors is a male donor with ankylosing spondylitis.

This clonotype has more than one count but fewer than ten. In nucleotides, the CDR3 is TGTGCCAGCAGAGGACACCTTGGAGCTTTCTTT. Its protein product is CASRGHLGAFF. V is TRBV7-9 and J is TRBJ1-1, with D perhaps TRBD1 (5 bases). Trimming took off 6 bases at V and 10 bases at J, with 12 bases between the two ends. CDR3 length equals 11 residues. CDR1 and CDR2 from the germline V gene are SEHNR and FQNEAQ (reference sequence).

This clonotype was found many times. The rearrangement links TRBV27 to TRBJ2-3; D might be TRBD1 (5 bases). V lost 0 bases, J lost 9 bases, and 13 bases lay in between. Germline CDR1 and CDR2: MNHEY and SMNVEV (reference sequence). The CDR3 has 14 residues. The CDR3 is CASSLSPGQGTQYF. The CDR3, as DNA: TGTGCCAGCAGTTTATCCCCTGGCCAGGGCACGCAGTATTTT.

In this sample, this clonotype turned up many times. This chain links TRBV5-1 with TRBJ2-1, with TRBD2 identical over 10 bases. Germline CDR1 reads SGHRS; CDR2 reads YFSETQ. The trim removed 4 bases at V and 5 bases at J, leaving 15 bases unmatched. The length of the CDR3 is 18 residues. This chain's CDR3 is CASSLLQSLAGPNNEQFF. In DNA form, the CDR3 reads TGCGCCAGCAGCCTACTTCAATCACTAGCGGGACCTAACAATGAGCAGTTCTTC. Based on the CDR3 plus reference TRBV5-1 and TRBJ2-1, the full variable domain is KAGVTQTPRYLIKTRGQQVTLSCSPISGHRSVSWYQQTPGQGLQFLFEYFSETQRNKGNFPGRFSGRQFSNSRSEMNVSTLELGDSALYLCASSLLQSLAGPNNEQFFGPGTRLTVL.

This clonotype was found many times. The gene calls are TRBV12-3 or TRBV12-4 and TRBJ2-7, with D perhaps TRBD1 (6 bases). V shed 5 bases and J shed 5 bases, with 16 bases lying between them. The CDR3 has 14 residues. The CDR3 loop reads CASSLRARGHEQYF. The CDR3 DNA reads TGTGCCAGCAGTCTAAGGGCCAGGGGCCACGAGCAGTACTTC.

The chain carries TRBV5-6 and TRBJ2-7; 7 nucleotides agree with TRBD1. CDR1 is SGHDT and CDR2 is YYEEEE in the germline V gene. The J segment lost 6 bases and the V segment lost 4 bases, leaving 7 bases of the junction unmatched. The CDR3 loop spans 13 amino acids. The CDR3 spells CASSEDRTREQYF. The CDR3 DNA reads TGTGCCAGCAGCGAGGACAGGACCCGCGAGCAGTACTTC.

This chain connects TRBV6-5 to TRBJ2-7, with a tentative D call TRBD2 (6 bases). This CDR3 has 14 amino acids. Trimming took off 2 bases at V and 9 bases at J, with 17 bases between the two ends. Per germline, CDR1 MNHEY and CDR2 SVGAGI. CDR3 region: CASSYGGGTIGQYF. The CDR3 DNA sequence: TGTGCCAGCAGTTACGGTGGGGGGACCATCGGGCAGTACTTC.

Ten or more counts support this clonotype. The V call is TRBV7-8, the J call TRBJ2-7; D is undetermined. The germline V and J ends were trimmed by 2 bases and 6 bases, with 14 bases remaining between them. Germline values: CDR1 SGHVS, CDR2 FQNEAQ. The CDR3 runs to 14 residues. In DNA, the CDR3 is TGTGCCAGCAGCTTAAATATAGGCAGAGGCGAGCAGTACTTC. It is translated as CASSLNIGRGEQYF.

This clonotype was seen many times. The chain couples TRBV12-3 or TRBV12-4 to TRBJ1-5, with D unresolved. The CDR3 runs to 15 residues. The V end was cut by 4 bases, the J end by 3 bases, with 13 bases between. The CDR3 sequence: CASSSGPSNNQPQHF. Written as DNA, the CDR3 is TGTGCCAGCAGTTCCGGCCCCTCAAACAATCAGCCCCAGCATTTT.

The sample holds a few counts of this clonotype. The chain couples TRBV27 to TRBJ2-7, with D possibly matching TRBD1 (6 bases). From germline, CDR1 is MNHEY and CDR2 SMNVEV (reference sequence). V gave up 3 bases and J gave up 4 bases, with 16 bases separating them. The CDR3 length is 15 residues. The CDR3 DNA sequence: TGTGCCAGCAGTTTTTCCGTCCAACAGGGATACGAGCAGTACTTC. Translating it yields CASSFSVQQGYEQYF.

This clonotype was observed many times. The V and J genes are TRBV4-2 and TRBJ2-7; tentative D call: TRBD1 (5 bases). Germline CDR1 reads LGHNA; CDR2 reads YNFKEQ. The CDR3 covers 14 residues. Trimming took off 3 bases at V and 3 bases at J, with 12 bases between the two ends. CDR3 amino acids: CASSHLDTGYEQYF. The CDR3 DNA follows: TGTGCCAGCAGCCACCTGGACACCGGCTACGAGCAGTACTTC.

The genes are TRBV20-1 and TRBJ2-1; TRBD2 is a possible D gene (6 bases). Germline V gene data show CDR1 as DFQATT and CDR2 as SNEGSKA (reference sequence). Between the trimmed V and J ends, which lost 6 bases and 2 bases, there was a span of 17 bases. The CDR3 consists of 15 residues. CDR3 nucleotide sequence: TGCAGTGCCACCCCGGGGCGGGGACCCTACAATGAGCAGTTCTTC. It encodes CSATPGRGPYNEQFF.

The chain joins TRBV27 to TRBJ1-5, with TRBD1 as a possible D gene (6 bases). V lost 3 bases to trimming and J lost 5 bases, with 11 bases between them. CDR1 is MNHEY, CDR2 SMNVEV, per germline (reference sequence). This CDR3 region has 14 residues. Here the CDR3 reads CASSLGAGDQPQHF. CDR3 DNA: TGTGCCAGCAGTTTGGGGGCAGGGGATCAGCCCCAGCATTTT.

This clonotype was seen at least ten times. The CDR3: CSVLANTGELFF. DNA of the CDR3: TGCAGCGTACTAGCGAACACCGGGGAGCTGTTTTTT. The rearrangement joins TRBV29-1 to TRBJ2-2, with a possible D match to TRBD2 (5 bases). The ends were cut back, 6 bases at V and 0 bases at J, with 5 bases in the middle. Germline V lookup: CDR1 SQVTM, CDR2 ANQGSEA. The CDR3 has 12 amino acids.

This clonotype was detected many times. The chain combines TRBV25-1 with TRBJ1-1; no definite D call. This CDR3 has 14 residues. V was trimmed by 4 bases and J by 4 bases, leaving 13 bases between them. Germline CDR1 is MGHDK and CDR2 is SYGVNS. In DNA, the CDR3 is TGTGCCAGCAGTGGGAGGGTCACGACCACTGAAGCTTTCTTT. Its protein product is CASSGRVTTTEAFF.

This clonotype was recorded many times. The V and J genes are TRBV28 and TRBJ2-1; D gene ambiguous. CDR1 and CDR2 from the germline V gene are MDHEN and SYDVKM. The CDR3 spans 12 residues. V was clipped by 3 bases and J by 6 bases, with 6 bases between them. In nucleotides, the CDR3 is TGTGCCAGCAGTTTTTACGTCAATGAGCAGTTCTTC. It yields the protein CASSFYVNEQFF.

This clonotype was seen ten or more times. The rearrangement links TRBV6-2 or TRBV6-3 to TRBJ2-5; D might be TRBD1 or TRBD2, each matching 6 bases. V was shortened by 7 bases and J by 5 bases, with 17 bases between the two germline ends. CDR1 is MNHEY and CDR2 is SVGEGT in the germline V gene. There are 14 residues in the CDR3. The CDR3 protein is CASKNRTGRETQYF. The CDR3 coding sequence is TGTGCCAGCAAGAACCGCACAGGGAGGGAGACCCAGTACTTC.

This clonotype appeared many times. The chain employs TRBV4-2 and TRBJ2-1; 9 bases line up with TRBD1. Germline lookup yields CDR1 LGHNA and CDR2 YNFKEQ. This CDR3 has 15 amino acids. V lost 0 bases and J lost 7; bases outside the gene matches: 4. The CDR3 region has the DNA TGTGCCAGCAGCCAAGATGATGACAGGGGGAATGAGCAGTTCTTC. Translation: CASSQDDDRGNEQFF.

The table lists this clonotype with many counts. This sequence joins TRBV19 and TRBJ2-7, with D tentatively TRBD1 (6 bases). Germline V CDR1 and CDR2: LNHDA, SQIVND (reference sequence). The CDR3 is 16 residues long. Trimming took 3 bases from V and 3 from J, leaving 18 bases between them. The CDR3 DNA reads TGTGCCAGTAGTATCTCGGCAGGGGCAAGAGACTACGAGCAGTACTTC. Its protein product is CASSISAGARDYEQYF.

Many counts were recorded for this clonotype. The V gene is TRBV9, the J gene TRBJ2-1; either TRBD1 or TRBD2 may fit D (5 bases each). V lost 3 bases and J lost 5, with 12 bases in between. Germline loops: CDR1 SGDLS, CDR2 YYNGEE. The CDR3 covers 14 residues. CDR3 DNA: TGTGCCAGCAGCGCCGGGACGCAAGACAATGAGCAGTTCTTC. Translation gives CASSAGTQDNEQFF.

In this sample, this clonotype turned up a few times. This chain links TRBV28 with TRBJ2-5, with no clear D. CDR1 MDHEN and CDR2 SYDVKM come from the germline V gene. Trimming removed 6 bases from V and 8 bases from J, with 7 bases in between. CDR3 size: 10 residues. The chain's CDR3 is CASSPGTQYF. The CDR3 bases are TGTGCCAGCAGCCCAGGTACCCAGTACTTC. The whole variable domain, filled in from reference TRBV28 and TRBJ2-5, reads DVKVTQSSRYLVKRTGEKVFLECVQDMDHENMFWYRQDPGLGLRLIYFSYDVKMKEKGDIPEGYSVSREKKERFSLILESASTNQTSMYLCASSPGTQYFGPGTRLLVL.

This clonotype was recorded many times. J is TRBJ2-1 and V is TRBV27; D gene uncertain. The germline V gene encodes CDR1 MNHEY and CDR2 SMNVEV (reference sequence). There are 13 residues in the CDR3. The V end lost 3 bases, the J end lost 2 bases, and 5 bases lay between the germline ends. CDR3 residues: CASSFDTYNEQFF. CDR3 nucleotide sequence: TGTGCCAGCAGTTTCGACACCTACAATGAGCAGTTCTTC.